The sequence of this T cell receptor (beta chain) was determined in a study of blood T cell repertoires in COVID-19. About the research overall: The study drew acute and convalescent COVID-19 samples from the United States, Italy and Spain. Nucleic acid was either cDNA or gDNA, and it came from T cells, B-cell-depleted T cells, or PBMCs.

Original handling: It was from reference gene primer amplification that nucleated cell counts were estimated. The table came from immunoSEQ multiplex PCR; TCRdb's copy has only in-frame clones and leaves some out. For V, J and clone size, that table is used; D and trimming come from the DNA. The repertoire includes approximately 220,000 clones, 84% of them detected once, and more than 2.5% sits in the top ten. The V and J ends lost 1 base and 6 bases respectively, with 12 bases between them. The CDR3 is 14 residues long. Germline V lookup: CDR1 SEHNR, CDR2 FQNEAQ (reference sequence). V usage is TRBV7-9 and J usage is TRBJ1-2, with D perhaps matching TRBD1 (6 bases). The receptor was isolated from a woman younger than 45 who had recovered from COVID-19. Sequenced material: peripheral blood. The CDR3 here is CASSLDLRGDGYTF. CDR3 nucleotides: TGTGCCAGCAGCTTAGACCTCAGGGGTGATGGCTACACCTTC.